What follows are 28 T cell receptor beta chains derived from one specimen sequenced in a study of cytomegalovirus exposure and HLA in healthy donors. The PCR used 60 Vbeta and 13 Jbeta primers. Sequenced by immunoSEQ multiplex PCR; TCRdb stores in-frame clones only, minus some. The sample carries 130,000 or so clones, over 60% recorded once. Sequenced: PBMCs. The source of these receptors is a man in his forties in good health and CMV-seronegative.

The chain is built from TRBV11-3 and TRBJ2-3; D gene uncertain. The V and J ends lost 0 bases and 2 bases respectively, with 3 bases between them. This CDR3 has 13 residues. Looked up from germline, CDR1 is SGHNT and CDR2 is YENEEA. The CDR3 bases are TGTGCCAGCAGCTTAGACCACACAGATACGCAGTATTTT. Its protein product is CASSLDHTDTQYF.

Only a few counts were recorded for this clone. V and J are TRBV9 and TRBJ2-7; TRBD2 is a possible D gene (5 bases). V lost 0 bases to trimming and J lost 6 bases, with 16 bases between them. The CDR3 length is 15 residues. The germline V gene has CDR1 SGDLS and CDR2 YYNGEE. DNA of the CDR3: TGTGCCAGCAGCGTAGAGGGAACTAGTACTGGCGAGCAGTACTTC. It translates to CASSVEGTSTGEQYF. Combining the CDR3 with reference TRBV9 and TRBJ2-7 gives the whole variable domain DSGVTQTPKHLITATGQRVTLRCSPRSGDLSVYWYQQSLDQGLQFLIQYYNGEERAKGNILERFSAQQFPDLHSELNLSSLELGDSALYFCASSVEGTSTGEQYFGPGTRLTVT.

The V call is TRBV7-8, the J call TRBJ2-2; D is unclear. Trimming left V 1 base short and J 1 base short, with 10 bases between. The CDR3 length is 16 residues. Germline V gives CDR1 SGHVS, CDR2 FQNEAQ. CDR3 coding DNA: TGTGCCAGCAGCTTAGGGCTAGGCATGAACACCGGGGAGCTGTTTTTT. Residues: CASSLGLGMNTGELFF.

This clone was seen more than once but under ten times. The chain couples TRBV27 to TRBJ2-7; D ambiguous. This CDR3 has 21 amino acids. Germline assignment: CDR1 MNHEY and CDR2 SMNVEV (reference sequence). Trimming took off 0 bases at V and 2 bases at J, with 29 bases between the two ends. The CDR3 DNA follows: TGTGCCAGCAGTTTATCTATCCCCCTTATTCGGAGCAGCAGATCTACCTACGAGCAGTACTTC. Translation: CASSLSIPLIRSSRSTYEQYF.

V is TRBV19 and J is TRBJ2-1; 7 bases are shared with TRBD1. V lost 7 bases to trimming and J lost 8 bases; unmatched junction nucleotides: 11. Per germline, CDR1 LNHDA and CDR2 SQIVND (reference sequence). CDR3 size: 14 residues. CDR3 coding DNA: TGTGCCAGTACCTTCGACAGGGAAGGGGATGAGCAGTTCTTC. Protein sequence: CASTFDREGDEQFF.

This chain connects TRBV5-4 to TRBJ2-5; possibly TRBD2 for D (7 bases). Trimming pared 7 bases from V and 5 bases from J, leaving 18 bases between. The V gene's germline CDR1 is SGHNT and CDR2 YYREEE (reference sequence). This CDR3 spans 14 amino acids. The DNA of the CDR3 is TGTGCCAGCCAGAAAGGGGGGGGCCCCGAGACCCAGTACTTC. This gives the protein CASQKGGGPETQYF.

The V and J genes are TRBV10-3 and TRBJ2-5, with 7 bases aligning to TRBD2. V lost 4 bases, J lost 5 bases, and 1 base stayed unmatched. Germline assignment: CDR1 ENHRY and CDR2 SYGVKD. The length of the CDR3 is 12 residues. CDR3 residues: CAISGEGETQYF. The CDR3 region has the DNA TGTGCCATCAGTGGGGAGGGGGAGACCCAGTACTTC.

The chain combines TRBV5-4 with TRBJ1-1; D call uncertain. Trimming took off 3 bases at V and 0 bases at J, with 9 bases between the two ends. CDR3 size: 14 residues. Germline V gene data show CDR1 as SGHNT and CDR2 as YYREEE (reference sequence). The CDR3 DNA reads TGTGCCAGCAGCTACGAGCTAGTGAACACTGAAGCTTTCTTT. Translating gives CASSYELVNTEAFF.

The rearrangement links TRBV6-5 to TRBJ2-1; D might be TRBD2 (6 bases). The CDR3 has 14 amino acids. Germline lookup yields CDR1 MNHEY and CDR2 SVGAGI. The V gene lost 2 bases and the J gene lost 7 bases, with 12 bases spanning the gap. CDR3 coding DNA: TGTGCCAGCAGTTACCCTGGAGGGTTGAATGAGCAGTTCTTC. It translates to CASSYPGGLNEQFF.

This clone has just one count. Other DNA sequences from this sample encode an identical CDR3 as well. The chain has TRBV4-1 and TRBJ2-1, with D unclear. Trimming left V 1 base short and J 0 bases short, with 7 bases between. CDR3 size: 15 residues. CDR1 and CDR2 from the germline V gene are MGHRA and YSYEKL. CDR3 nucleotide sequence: TGCGCCAGCAGCCAAGCACCGAGCTCCTACAATGAGCAGTTCTTC. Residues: CASSQAPSSYNEQFF.

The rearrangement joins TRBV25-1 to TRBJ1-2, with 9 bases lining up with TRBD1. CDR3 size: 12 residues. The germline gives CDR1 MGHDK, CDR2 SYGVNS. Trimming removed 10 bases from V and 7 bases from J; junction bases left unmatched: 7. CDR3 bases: TGTGCCACCGGGACAGGGTTCGGTGGCTACACCTTC. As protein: CATGTGFGGYTF.

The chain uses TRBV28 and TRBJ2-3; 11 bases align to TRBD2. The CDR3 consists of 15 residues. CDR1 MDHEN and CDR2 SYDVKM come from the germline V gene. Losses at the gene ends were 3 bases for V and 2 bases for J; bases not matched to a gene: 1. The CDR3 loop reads CASSFSGGVTDTQYF. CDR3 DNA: TGTGCCAGCAGTTTTAGCGGGGGGGTCACAGATACGCAGTATTTT.

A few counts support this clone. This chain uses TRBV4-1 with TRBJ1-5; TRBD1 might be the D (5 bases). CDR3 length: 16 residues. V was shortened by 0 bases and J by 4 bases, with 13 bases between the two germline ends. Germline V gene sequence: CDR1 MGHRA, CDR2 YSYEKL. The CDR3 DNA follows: TGCGCCAGCAGCCAAGATTGGAGGGGAGGTAATCAGCCCCAGCATTTT. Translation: CASSQDWRGGNQPQHF.

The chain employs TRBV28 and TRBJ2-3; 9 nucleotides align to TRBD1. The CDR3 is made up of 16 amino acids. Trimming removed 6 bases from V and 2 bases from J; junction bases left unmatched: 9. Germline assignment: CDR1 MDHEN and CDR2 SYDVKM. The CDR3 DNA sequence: TGTGCCAGCAGCCCTCTGGACAGGGGTACCACAGATACGCAGTATTTT. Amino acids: CASSPLDRGTTDTQYF.

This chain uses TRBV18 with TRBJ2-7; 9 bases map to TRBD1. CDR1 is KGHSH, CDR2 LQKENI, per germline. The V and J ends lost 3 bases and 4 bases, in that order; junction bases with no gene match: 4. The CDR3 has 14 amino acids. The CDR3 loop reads CASSPTGTGYEQYF. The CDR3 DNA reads TGTGCCAGCTCACCCACCGGGACAGGGTACGAGCAGTACTTC.

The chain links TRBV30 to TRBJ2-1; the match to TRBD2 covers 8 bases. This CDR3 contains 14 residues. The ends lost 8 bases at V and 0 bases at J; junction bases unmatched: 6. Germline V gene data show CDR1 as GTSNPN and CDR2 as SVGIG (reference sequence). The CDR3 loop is CAGGAGGSYNEQFF. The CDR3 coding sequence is TGTGCCGGGGGGGCGGGGGGCTCCTACAATGAGCAGTTCTTC.

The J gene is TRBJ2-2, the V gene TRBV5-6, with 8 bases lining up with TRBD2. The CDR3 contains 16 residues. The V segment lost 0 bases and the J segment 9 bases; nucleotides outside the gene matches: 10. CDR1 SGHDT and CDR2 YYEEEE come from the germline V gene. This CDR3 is CASSLVRAGVLRELFF. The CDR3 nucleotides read TGTGCCAGCAGCTTGGTGCGAGCGGGAGTGTTACGGGAGCTGTTTTTT.

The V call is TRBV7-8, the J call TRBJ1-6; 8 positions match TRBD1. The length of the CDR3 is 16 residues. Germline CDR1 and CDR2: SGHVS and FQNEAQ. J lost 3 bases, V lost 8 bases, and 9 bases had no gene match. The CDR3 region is CASGGQGEVYNSPLHF. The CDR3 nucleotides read TGTGCCAGCGGCGGACAGGGAGAAGTCTATAATTCACCCCTCCACTTT.

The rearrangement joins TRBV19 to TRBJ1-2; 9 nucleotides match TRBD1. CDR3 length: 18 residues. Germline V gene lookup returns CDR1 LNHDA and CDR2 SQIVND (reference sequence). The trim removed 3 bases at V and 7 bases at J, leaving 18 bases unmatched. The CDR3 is CASSINFPGQGFRGGYTF. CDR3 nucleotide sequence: TGTGCCAGTAGTATCAATTTTCCGGGACAGGGCTTTCGTGGTGGCTACACCTTC.

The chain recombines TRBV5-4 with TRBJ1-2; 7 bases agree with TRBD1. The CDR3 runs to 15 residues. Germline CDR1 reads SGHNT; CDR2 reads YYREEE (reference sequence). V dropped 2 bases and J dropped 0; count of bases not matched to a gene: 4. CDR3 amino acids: CASSLGQGANYGYTF. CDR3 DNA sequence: TGTGCCAGCAGCTTAGGGCAGGGGGCTAACTATGGCTACACCTTC.

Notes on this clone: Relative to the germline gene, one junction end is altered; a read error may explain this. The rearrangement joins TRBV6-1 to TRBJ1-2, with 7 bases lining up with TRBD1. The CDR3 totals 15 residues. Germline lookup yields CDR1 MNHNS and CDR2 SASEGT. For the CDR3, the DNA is TGTGCCAGCAGTCCGTGGAACAGGGGTGACTATGGTTACACCTTC. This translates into CASSPWNRGDYGYTF.

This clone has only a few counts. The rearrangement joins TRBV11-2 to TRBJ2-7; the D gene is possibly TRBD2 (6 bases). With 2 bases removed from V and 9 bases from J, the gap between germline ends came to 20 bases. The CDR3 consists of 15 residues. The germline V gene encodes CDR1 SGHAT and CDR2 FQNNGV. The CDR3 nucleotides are TGTGCCAGCAGCTTAATGCCGCGGGACCCCTTGGGGCAGTACTTC. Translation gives CASSLMPRDPLGQYF.

CDR3 region: CASSLAGATEAFF. The CDR3 DNA reads TGTGCCAGCAGCTTGGCAGGGGCCACTGAAGCTTTCTTT. This sequence joins TRBV5-4 and TRBJ1-1; D is perhaps TRBD1 (6 bases). The CDR3 has 13 residues. In germline, CDR1 is SGHNT, CDR2 YYREEE (reference sequence). The V end lost 0 bases, the J end lost 4 bases, and 7 bases lay between the germline ends.

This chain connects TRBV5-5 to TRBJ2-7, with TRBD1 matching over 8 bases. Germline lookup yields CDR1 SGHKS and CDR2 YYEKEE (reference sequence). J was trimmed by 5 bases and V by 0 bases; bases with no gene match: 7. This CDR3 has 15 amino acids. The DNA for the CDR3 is TGTGCCAGCAGCTTGGACGCCAGGGGGCTTGACGAGCAGTACTTC. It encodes CASSLDARGLDEQYF.

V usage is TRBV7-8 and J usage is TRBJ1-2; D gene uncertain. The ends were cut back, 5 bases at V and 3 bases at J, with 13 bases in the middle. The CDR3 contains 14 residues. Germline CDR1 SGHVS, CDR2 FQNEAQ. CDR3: CASSAEGIDYGYTF. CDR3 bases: TGTGCCAGCAGCGCAGAGGGAATAGACTATGGCTACACCTTC.

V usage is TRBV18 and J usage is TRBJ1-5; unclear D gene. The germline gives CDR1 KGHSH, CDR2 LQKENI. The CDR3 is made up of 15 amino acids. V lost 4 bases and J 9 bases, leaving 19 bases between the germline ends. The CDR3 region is CASSLRTRTGSPQHF. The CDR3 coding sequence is TGTGCCAGCTCACTACGGACTCGGACCGGCTCGCCCCAGCATTTT.

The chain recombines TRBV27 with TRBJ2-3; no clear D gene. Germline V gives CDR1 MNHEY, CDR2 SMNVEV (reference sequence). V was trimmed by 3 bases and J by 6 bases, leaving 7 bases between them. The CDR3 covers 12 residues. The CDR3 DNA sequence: TGTGCCAGCAGTTTTAGTTCCGATACGCAGTATTTT. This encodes CASSFSSDTQYF.

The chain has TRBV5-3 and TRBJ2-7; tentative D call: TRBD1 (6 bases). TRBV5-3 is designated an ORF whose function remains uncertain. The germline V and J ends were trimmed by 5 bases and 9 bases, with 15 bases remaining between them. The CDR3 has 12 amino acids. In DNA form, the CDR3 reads TGTGCCAGAAGTACGTCAGGGGTTACGCAGTACTTC. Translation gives CARSTSGVTQYF.